This T cell receptor beta chain is from a study of blood T cell repertoires in COVID-19. This clone appeared a few times. Per the study methods: Amplification with reference gene primers provided the estimates of nucleated cell counts. TCRdb keeps only in-frame clones here, not all; method: immunoSEQ multiplex PCR. That table is the source of V, J and clone size, and D and trimming were worked out from the DNA. The sample shows around 250,000 clones, around nine tenths of them seen only once. The receptor comes from a man between 35 and 55 years old with active or convalescent COVID-19. The sample comprised peripheral blood.

The CDR3 DNA sequence: TGTGCCAGCAGCTTGGCGCCTGGGACAGGGGACACTGAAGCTTTCTTT. Translated, it gives CASSLAPGTGDTEAFF. J is TRBJ1-1 and V is TRBV5-5, with 10 bases matching TRBD1. CDR1 SGHKS and CDR2 YYEKEE come from the germline V gene (reference sequence). The CDR3 length is 16 residues. V trimming: 0 bases; J trimming: 3 bases; junction bases outside the gene matches: 5.